This is a list of T cell receptor beta chains from one sample in a study of graft-versus-host responses after intestinal transplantation. Only in-frame clones appear in the TCRdb table, and some are missing; sequencing was by immunoSEQ multiplex PCR. Of approximately 1,600 clones listed, 77% are singletons. Sequences were derived from ileum tissue, sampled approximately 540 days after transplant. The receptors here all came from a human patient who received an intestinal transplant, so some T cells may come from the graft donor. The CDR3 runs from the conserved cysteine through the conserved F or W.

TRBV30,14,CACEIETGRDEQFF
TRBV18,18,CASSQRRQVRIENTEAFF
TRBV4-3,15,CASSQDLGGAYGYTF
TRBV19,14,CASSMPGLNTEAFF
TRBV5-6,13,CASSLGRGLEQYF
TRBV27,15,CASSRRPGQGYEQYF
TRBV2,14,CASSDYRGGYGYTF
TRBV4-1,15,CASSQSGVSDEKLFF
TRBV6-6,16,CASSYLDGRTSYEQYF
TRBV2,15,CASRLSGSNSYEQYF
TRBV6-1,13,CASTVTGDTEAFF
TRBV9,12,CASSSRGDTQYF
TRBV28,14,CASTGKPLQETQYF
TRBV11-1,16,CASSRQGAWGTGELFF
TRBV28,15,CASSLGGTNLNEQFF
TRBV9,12,CASRPNTGELFF
TRBV14,14,CASSQGWSNQPQHF
TRBV4-3,14,CASSQDRAGPEQYF
TRBV7-2,14,CASSLAGAPYEQYF
TRBV7-2,14,CASSPGTEPYEQYF
TRBV10-1,18,CASSDPRGGGGNYNEQFF
TRBV6-4,13,CASSGGSTDTQYF
TRBV4-2,12,CASTLGVNGYTF
TRBV5-1,15,CASSPGDYWQETQYF